The T cell receptor (beta chain) described here comes from a study of blood T cells in healthy people across ages. General study findings and limits: More naive CD4+ cells and higher diversity marked long-lived donors relative to aged donors.

This clonotype has at least ten counts. Antigen unknown. A J-beta primer mix and a sample-barcoded 5' primer were used in a second PCR of roughly 6 to 11 cycles. Every cDNA was tagged by a template-switch adaptor with 12 random nucleotides. Researchers report that each sample yielded at least 2.5 million CDR3-containing paired-end reads. One entry per CDR3 protein, called by TCRdb with MiXCR from the 5' RACE reads. The sample has approximately 810,000 distinct CDR3 sequences, roughly 26% seen once. Germline CDR1 is LGHNA and CDR2 is YNFKEQ. CDR3 length: 16 amino acids. J was trimmed by 4 bases and V by 2 bases; bases with no gene match: 4.

The sample comprised blood. V and J are TRBV4-2 and TRBJ2-5; 13 bases fit TRBD2. This receptor was identified in an elderly woman in good health. CDR3 nucleotides: TGTGCCAGCAGCCAATTACGGACTAGCGGGGGAGAGACCCAGTACTTC. This encodes CASSQLRTSGGETQYF.